Following are 11 T cell receptor beta chains from one sample sequenced in a study of shared clonotypes between healthy human individuals. Libraries were prepared by immunoSEQ multiplex PCR; TCRdb keeps only in-frame clonotypes and omits some of them. The sample yields millions of clones, roughly 95% seen once. Sequencing used naive CD4+ T cells sorted from blood. This sample's subset: CD45RA+ positively selected. These receptors all stem from a man aged 18 to 30 in good health.

Here the CDR3 DNA reads TGTGCCAGCTCAACTTCACAGGGGGCGCCCACTGAAGCTTTCTTT. It encodes CASSTSQGAPTEAFF. The chain is built from TRBV18 and TRBJ1-1, with TRBD1 matching over 9 bases. Germline CDR1 KGHSH, CDR2 LQKENI. The CDR3 is 15 amino acids. Trimming at V came to 5 bases and at J to 4 bases, leaving 8 bases not matched to a gene.

The CDR3 DNA sequence: TGTGCCAGCAGCCAAGGGAGAAGATCTGGAAACACCATATATTTT. Its protein product is CASSQGRRSGNTIYF. The chain has TRBV5-6 and TRBJ1-3; D gene uncertain. Germline V gives CDR1 SGHDT, CDR2 YYEEEE. This CDR3 comprises 15 residues. The germline V and J ends were trimmed by 4 bases and 1 base, with 12 bases remaining between them.

The chain uses TRBV6-5 and TRBJ1-6; the match to TRBD1 covers 7 bases. Germline lookup yields CDR1 MNHEY and CDR2 SVGAGI. The CDR3 length is 15 residues. The junction had 5 bases not matched to a gene; V was cut back by 2 bases and J by 7 bases. In nucleotides, the CDR3 is TGTGCCAGCAGTTACGACTCAGGGGGGAATTCACCCCTCCACTTT. It encodes CASSYDSGGNSPLHF.

This sequence joins TRBV7-9 and TRBJ2-7, with 14 bases lining up with TRBD2. Germline CDR1 reads SEHNR; CDR2 reads FQNEAQ (reference sequence). The CDR3 runs 15 residues. V shed 0 bases, J shed 10 bases, and the junction held 5 bases outside the gene matches. The CDR3 DNA sequence: TGTGCCAGCAGCTTAGCGGGACTAGCGGGAGTTCGTCAGTACTTC. Protein product: CASSLAGLAGVRQYF.

The CDR3 nucleotides are TGTGCCAGCAGCCCGGGCCCTGCTTCTGGGGCCAACGTCCTGACTTTC. Residues: CASSPGPASGANVLTF. The J gene is TRBJ2-6, the V gene TRBV7-2; D is unresolved. Germline lookup yields CDR1 SGHTA and CDR2 FQGNSA. This CDR3 region has 16 residues. V was clipped by 5 bases and J by 1 base, with 12 bases between them.

The gene calls are TRBV13 and TRBJ2-7; D is possibly TRBD1 (5 bases). Germline-derived CDR1 and CDR2 are PRHDT and FYEKMQ (reference sequence). V was clipped by 6 bases and J by 2 bases, with 11 bases between them. The CDR3 spans 13 residues. This chain's CDR3 is CASRRDSPYEQYF. The CDR3 bases are TGTGCCAGCAGACGCGACAGTCCCTACGAGCAGTACTTC.

J is TRBJ1-5 and V is TRBV18; D is possibly TRBD1 (6 bases). V lost 4 bases, J lost 4 bases, and 11 bases lay in between. The CDR3 is 14 residues long. CDR1 is KGHSH and CDR2 is LQKENI in the germline V gene. The CDR3 DNA sequence: TGTGCCAGCTCACTACGGGACACTAATCAGCCCCAGCATTTT. It is translated as CASSLRDTNQPQHF.

This chain links TRBV5-1 with TRBJ1-1; D gene uncertain. Trimming removed 7 bases from V and 0 bases from J, with 25 bases in between. There are 18 residues in the CDR3. In germline, CDR1 is SGHRS, CDR2 YFSETQ. The CDR3 DNA sequence: TGCGCCAGCCGCCCTCTCCCCCCGGTGGGGTACATGAACACTGAAGCTTTCTTT. This encodes CASRPLPPVGYMNTEAFF.

CDR3 sequence reads: CASRAGSTGELFF. Written as DNA, the CDR3 is TGTGCCAGCAGGGCAGGGAGTACCGGGGAGCTGTTTTTT. The gene calls are TRBV6-4 and TRBJ2-2; tentatively, D is TRBD1 or TRBD2 (5 bases each). V was trimmed by 6 bases and J by 5 bases, leaving 10 bases between them. CDR3 length: 13 amino acids. CDR1 and CDR2 (germline): MRHNA, SNTAGT.

This chain links TRBV5-1 with TRBJ2-7; possible D gene TRBD2, 6 bases. CDR3 length: 14 residues. Per the germline V gene, CDR1 is SGHRS and CDR2 is YFSETQ. Deletions cut 2 bases from V and 5 bases from J, with 14 bases between. The chain's CDR3 is CASSLGGVGDEQYF. The CDR3 region has the DNA TGCGCCAGCAGCTTAGGCGGGGTCGGCGACGAGCAGTACTTC.

The genes are TRBV30 and TRBJ2-5; tentatively, D is TRBD1 (5 bases). The CDR3 is 15 residues long. The germline V and J ends were trimmed by 0 bases and 3 bases, with 14 bases remaining between them. Germline V gives CDR1 GTSNPN, CDR2 SVGIG (reference sequence). Here the CDR3 DNA reads TGTGCCTGGAGTGTCCGAGACAGAACCAAAGAGACCCAGTACTTC. Amino acids: CAWSVRDRTKETQYF.